There are many counts of the clone carrying this T cell receptor (beta chain). Its target is not known. V lost 6 bases, J lost 1 base, and 13 bases lay in between. The CDR3 covers 15 residues. The entry originates in a study of T-cell reconstitution after alpha-beta-depleted transplantation in children. Study-wide results and caveats: Surviving recipient T cells and thymic progenitors accounted for the high day-60 TCRbeta diversity observed in some patients. Most T-cell counts and diversity one year after the transplant came from T cells that were newly produced. Roughly two months post-transplant, alpha-beta T cells reportedly originated from several hundred graft clones that had expanded.

Preparation of the TCRbeta library involved a method that used unique molecular identifiers. TCRdb ran MiXCR on the PCR reads and lists one entry per CDR3 protein. The table lists around 450,000 distinct CDR3 sequences, roughly 10% of them singletons, with 2% to 2.5% in the top ten. V usage is TRBV12-3 or TRBV12-4 and J usage is TRBJ2-1; TRBD2 might be the D (5 bases). The receptor comes from a child aged 2-9 years with inherited bone marrow failure, due to receive a stem cell transplant. Sequencing was performed on PBMCs, taken before TCRalphabeta/CD19-depleted stem cell transplant. The CDR3 DNA reads TGTGCCAGCAGGGCCGGGTGGGAGTCCTACAATGAGCAGTTCTTC. Its protein is CASRAGWESYNEQFF.